This TCR beta chain was captured by sequencing in a study of cytomegalovirus exposure and HLA in healthy donors (dated by TCRdb to about 2017). In the study overall: In an earlier analysis of 450 to 750 of the donors, approximately 260 Gb of sequence data and 90 million to 130 million unique TCR beta sequences from about 180 million T cells were reported. Using immunosequencing, the study profiled T cell repertoires from roughly 650 subjects and related those repertoires to cytomegalovirus serostatus. An early release covering roughly 600 HLA-typed donors comprised 250 to 350 gigabases of sequencing data and some 79 million unique TCR sequences. The aim of the study was to test whether cataloging public T cell receptors could identify signatures of past pathogen exposure. On average, around 240,000 unique TCR beta nucleotide sequences were sequenced per donor among some 420 genotyped donors of the cohort, with about 17% of those sequences being non-productive. Of the 300 to 450 genotyped donors, about 80% fell in the genetic ancestry cluster associated with self-reported Caucasian donors. In a later genetic analysis, genome-wide SNP genotypes for about three fifths of the roughly 670 donors were used, and that subset was treated as a discovery cohort. All discovery cohort repertoires had been generated using a single sequencing platform. A later analysis re-examined previously published TCR beta repertoires from roughly 720 donors and added high-resolution HLA genotyping to investigate patterns of TCR occurrence. HLA typing included class I and class II loci at four-digit resolution. Donor age, sex, ethnicity and CMV serostatus were compiled together with the repertoire data. Because of strong linkage in the cohort, four to six DR-DQ haplotypes were treated as single units for association and clustering. Besides the first cohort of hundreds of subjects, a separate validation cohort made up of roughly 120 different subjects was used. Typing coverage differed by locus: A, B, C, DRB1 and DQB1 were typed in roughly 629-630 donors, DQA1 in roughly 500, DPA1 in approximately 600, and DPB1 in 450 to 490. To decide whether each TCR beta V gene segment behaved as functional or pseudogenic, an earlier analysis of some 600 of the donors relied on high-throughput TCR beta sequencing. In the later analysis, no new phenotypic data were used to find candidate immune exposures; instead, reliance was placed on TCR beta sequences and their occurrence across donors. To predict cytomegalovirus infection status, the study brought together high-throughput TCR immunosequencing, statistical association of individual TCRs with disease status, and machine learning. Broader findings and caveats from the paper: In a later analysis, TCR association rates were found to vary across HLA loci, with the most associated TCRs seen for DRB1 alleles and the fewest for HLA-C alleles. In both the original and validation cohorts, the classifier was reported to diagnose cytomegalovirus status with high specificity and sensitivity. A later genetic analysis reported fewer N-insertions in productive TCRs among donors in an Asian-associated ancestry cluster than the roughly 720-donor mean. Several of the top co-occurrence clusters appeared to be linked to parvovirus B19, influenza, CMV and Epstein-Barr virus, according to a later analysis. Presence/absence analyses assumed roughly uniform sequencing depth across donors, an assumption that may not hold. Only TCR beta chains were sequenced in this cohort, and the absence of alpha or paired-chain data limited detectable features. A cluster of highly shared sequence variants was judged likely to be a technical artifact of the sequencing pipeline. In vitro tests confirmed that a few of the cytomegalovirus-associated TCR beta chains recognize cytomegalovirus antigens. In a later genetic analysis, a missense DCLRE1C variant was associated with V-gene and J-gene trimming of TCR beta chains, and the association was replicated in an independent cohort. A total of 150 to 200 TCR beta chains were listed by the study as associated with cytomegalovirus. Because HLA typing was unavailable for some donors at each locus, only the typed subset was used in association tests. When HLA alleles, especially DR and DQ, strongly co-occurred, attributing TCR associations to individual alleles was difficult. In a later analysis, HLA-associated TCR beta chains showed more clonal expansion and lower generation probabilities than non-associated chains that were equally common. Most CMV-associated TCR beta chains appeared to be HLA-restricted in a later analysis, and the HLA associations seemed to be driven largely by CMV exposure. A later analysis associated 16,951 TCR beta sequences with specific HLA alleles at a false discovery rate of 0.05. Linkage disequilibrium might explain the correlated functional status among segregating V segments, but an unknown experimental factor could not be ruled out. A further reported finding was that TCR beta sequences accurately predicted the HLA-A and HLA-B alleles for most subjects in the first cohort. The 87-base-pair reads could not distinguish some IMGT-functional V segments, including TRBV6-2 and TRBV6-3, so those segments were excluded. While some public TCRs were present in many individuals, most TCR sequences turned up only very rarely across donors. Immune exposure information for the cohort was limited to CMV serostatus. According to the authors, the approach could potentially be generalized to other disease states and immunological phenotypes. An earlier analysis of approximately 540 of the donors showed that most TCR beta V segments appeared in productive rearrangements either about 87% or about 30% of the time, which broadly matched IMGT annotations. Because counts were too low, some 16 rarely observed V segments, including chromosome 9 orphons, were excluded from the earlier analysis of 587 of the donors.

The cohort consisted of 666 healthy bone marrow donors. At the time of sampling, all cohort members were nominally healthy, though unrecorded immune exposures were likely present. The donor tested CMV seropositive, placing the donor among the 250 to 350 seropositive members of the cohort. Each donor provided a peripheral blood sample, and peripheral blood mononuclear cells were used for TCR beta sequencing. The Qiagen DNeasy Blood Extraction Kit was used to extract genomic DNA from the blood cell samples. The V end gives up 7 bases and the J end 0 bases, leaving 8 bases in the junction not matched to a gene. Reading the germline V gene (reference sequence) gives CDR1 LNHDA and CDR2 SQIVND. The CDR3 runs 17 amino acids, cysteine and phenylalanine included. Solely the CDR3 DNA is kept, with 51 bases framed from the first base. Library creation used the immunoSEQ multiplex PCR assay. For the multiplex PCR, a mixture combining 60 forward primers for TCR Vbeta segments and 13 reverse primers for TCR Jbeta segments was used. A multiplex PCR assay on genomic DNA amplified the CDR3 region of rearranged TCR beta genes. Amplified TCR beta libraries were sequenced as 87-base-pair reads on the Illumina HiSeq System. In the source study's methods: A later analysis tallied roughly 80 million unique TCR beta chains across the 550 to 850 repertoires, and approximately 12 million of those chains were shared by two or more donors. To remove PCR and sequencing errors, raw reads were error-corrected and collapsed into unique sequences using a nearest-neighbor algorithm that merged closely related sequences. To assign V, D and J gene segments, CDR3 sequences were aligned to IMGT reference sequences. Each retained sequence needed at least a six-nucleotide match to both a V gene segment and a J gene segment. A rearrangement was called productive if the CDR3 had no stop codons and remained in frame with V and J, and every other rearrangement was called non-productive. CDR3 was defined according to IMGT convention as the region running from the second conserved V-encoded cysteine to the conserved J-encoded phenylalanine. In an earlier analysis of 550 to 650 of the donors, sequences lacking an unambiguous match to a single V gene segment were excluded. An earlier analysis of some 610 of the donors called V segments functional above 56.7% productive rearrangements and segregating when the between-donor standard deviation exceeded 5%. To diagnose cytomegalovirus status from the catalog of TCR beta chain sequences, a statistical classification framework was built. In a later analysis, TCR nucleotide sequences were compared against IMGT/GENE-DB human TR gene sequences so that V and J genes could be assigned. A later analysis assigned CDR3 sequences and most-parsimonious VDJ recombination scenarios with the TCRdist pipeline. In a later analysis, every TCR beta chain was defined by the combination of its CDR3 amino acid sequence and its V-gene family, and reads without a unique V-gene family were dropped. To address suspected cross-contamination and a sequencing artifact, a later analysis removed a few hundred highly shared, low-generation-probability nucleotide sequences. For each public chain, a later analysis derived a clonal expansion index from normalized ranks of inferred template counts within each repertoire. In a later analysis, generation probabilities were computed with a VDJ recombination model fitted to out-of-frame rearrangements, and the resulting probabilities were checked against IGoR. In a later analysis, TCR-TCR, TCR-HLA and TCR-CMV co-occurrence was scored with hypergeometric tests, and a repertoire-size bias correction was applied to TCR pairs. False discovery rates were estimated in a later analysis by permuting HLA or CMV assignments 20 times. In a later analysis, co-occurring TCRs were grouped using DBSCAN, and TCRdist sequence similarity was added for clustering within HLA-allele-positive subsets. Co-occurrence clustering excluded repertoires with fewer than 30,000 or more than 120,000 public chains, plus five with anomalous nucleotide sharing. TCRdb obtained this table from immuneACCESS and retained in-frame rearrangements with V and J assigned. These tables miss some clones; where compared with another copy, unresolved V genes account for less than half of the shortfall, and the remainder is unexplained. For V, J and clone size, that table is used; D and trimming come from the DNA. The sample data list around 72,000 clones, and 65% to 70% of these were observed just once. The ten most abundant clones make up approximately 21% of the sample.

In regard to this clone: The specificity of this receptor is unknown. No much larger clonotype is one base removed from it; base qualities were not supplied.

The chain uses TRBV19 and TRBJ2-6; 8 central bases correspond to TRBD1. The receptor's source is a middle-aged man in good health and CMV-seropositive. The sequenced sample was PBMCs. The DNA sequence reads TGTGCCAGTACCCTGGGGGACAGGAGCTCTGGGGCCAACGTCCTGACTTTC. Its protein is CASTLGDRSSGANVLTF.